One sample yielded the 3 T cell receptor beta chains listed below, sequenced in a study of blood T cell repertoires in COVID-19. Method: immunoSEQ multiplex PCR; TCRdb's copy keeps in-frame clones and lacks some. This table has a few hundred thousand clones, 87% appearing once. The sample taken for sequencing was PBMCs or T cells enriched from blood (not recorded which). The origin of the receptors is a woman in her twenties or thirties who had recovered from COVID-19.

The CDR3 sequence: CASSLGRQASDTQYF. CDR3 nucleotides: TGTGCCAGCAGCTTAGGTCGGCAGGCTTCAGATACGCAGTATTTT. The chain uses TRBV7-3 and TRBJ2-3; D gene uncertain. This CDR3 is 15 amino acids long. Germline CDR1 reads SGHTA; CDR2 reads FQGTGA. The V end was cut by 2 bases, the J end by 4 bases, with 13 bases between.

This sequence joins TRBV5-1 and TRBJ1-2; the D gene is possibly TRBD1 (5 bases). CDR1 SGHRS and CDR2 YFSETQ come from the germline V gene. This CDR3 contains 11 residues. V shed 4 bases and J shed 8 bases, with 9 bases lying between them. CDR3 bases: TGCGCCAGCAGCGCGGGACCCGGCTACACCTTC. As protein: CASSAGPGYTF.

This clone was seen more than once but under ten times. The chain combines TRBV10-2 with TRBJ2-1, with TRBD1 matching over 7 bases. J lost 8 bases, V lost 4 bases, and 2 bases had no gene match. The CDR3 sequence is 12 residues long. From germline, CDR1 is WSHSY and CDR2 SAAADI. The CDR3: CASSVTGYEQFF. The DNA for the CDR3 is TGCGCCAGCAGTGTGACAGGGTATGAGCAGTTCTTC.